The 30 T cell receptor beta chains below were found in one sample sequenced in a study of blood T cell repertoires in COVID-19. Only in-frame clones appear in the TCRdb table, and some are missing; sequencing was by immunoSEQ multiplex PCR. The sample includes a few hundred thousand clones, more than 70% of them seen just once. The sequenced sample was PBMCs or T cells enriched from blood (not recorded which). The receptors originated from a man aged 25 to 40 with acute COVID-19.

This rearrangement joins TRBV5-1 to TRBJ1-2, with D hard to call. Trimming left V 0 bases short and J 8 bases short, with 11 bases between. The germline V gene has CDR1 SGHRS and CDR2 YFSETQ. The CDR3 is 13 amino acids. CDR3 amino acids: CASSLDISGGYTF. The DNA of the CDR3 is TGCGCCAGCAGCTTGGACATCTCGGGGGGCTACACCTTC. The variable domain in full, completed from reference TRBV5-1 and TRBJ1-2, reads KAGVTQTPRYLIKTRGQQVTLSCSPISGHRSVSWYQQTPGQGLQFLFEYFSETQRNKGNFPGRFSGRQFSNSRSEMNVSTLELGDSALYLCASSLDISGGYTFGSGTRLTVV.

This chain uses TRBV27 with TRBJ2-1; 8 bases are a match to TRBD1. Looked up from germline, CDR1 is MNHEY and CDR2 is SMNVEV (reference sequence). V trimming: 7 bases; J trimming: 15 bases; junction bases outside the gene matches: 11. The CDR3 has 12 amino acids. Here the CDR3 reads CASNLGQGPAFF. CDR3 in DNA: TGTGCCAGCAATCTCGGACAGGGTCCGGCGTTCTTC.

J is TRBJ2-7 and V is TRBV5-1, with TRBD2 identical over 9 bases. CDR3 length: 15 amino acids. Germline CDR1 SGHRS, CDR2 YFSETQ. The V and J ends lost 4 bases and 5 bases, in that order; junction bases with no gene match: 10. CDR3 sequence reads: CASSTGSGGPNEQYF. CDR3 in DNA: TGCGCCAGCAGCACCGGGAGCGGGGGGCCCAACGAGCAGTACTTC.

The rearrangement uses TRBV18 and TRBJ1-1; D not certain. Trimming shortened V by 0 bases and J by 2 bases, and 7 bases separated the two germline ends. The CDR3 is 14 residues long. Germline CDR1 is KGHSH and CDR2 is LQKENI. CDR3 bases: TGTGCCAGCTCACCACCGCGGGGAAACACTGAAGCTTTCTTT. Its translation is CASSPPRGNTEAFF. Filled out from reference TRBV18 and TRBJ1-1, the complete variable domain reads NAGVMQNPRHLVRRRGQEARLRCSPMKGHSHVYWYRQLPEEGLKFMVYLQKENIIDESGMPKERFSAEFPKEGPSILRIQQVVRGDSAAYFCASSPPRGNTEAFFGQGTRLTVV.

CDR3 residues: CASTHRTGGLDGYTF. CDR3 nucleotides: TGTGCCAGCACCCACAGGACAGGGGGCTTGGATGGCTACACCTTC. The V call is TRBV7-2, the J call TRBJ1-2; 11 bases align to TRBD1. The CDR3 is made up of 15 amino acids. Germline CDR1 and CDR2: SGHTA and FQGNSA. V trimming: 7 bases; J trimming: 6 bases; junction bases outside the gene matches: 10.

This clone came up a few times. This chain connects TRBV6-5 to TRBJ1-5; 8 nucleotides agree with TRBD1. With 8 bases clipped from V and 5 bases from J, the junction kept 5 bases outside the gene matches. This CDR3 is 13 amino acids long. CDR1 is MNHEY and CDR2 is SVGAGI in the germline V gene. CDR3 bases: TGTGCCAGCTTGGAGACAGGGGATCAGCCCCAGCATTTT. It codes for CASLETGDQPQHF.

The rearrangement joins TRBV12-3 or TRBV12-4 to TRBJ1-1; possible D gene TRBD1, 6 bases. This CDR3 is built from 13 residues. Trimming cost V 1 base and J 8 bases, with 11 bases left between them. CDR3 loop: CASSLVLRGEAFF. The CDR3, as DNA: TGTGCCAGCAGTTTAGTATTGAGGGGGGAAGCTTTCTTT.

This chain joins TRBV5-1 and TRBJ1-2; D is undetermined. V lost 4 bases to trimming and J lost 7 bases, with 14 bases between them. The CDR3 has 13 residues. CDR1 SGHRS and CDR2 YFSETQ come from the germline V gene. CDR3 residues: CASSDPSSSGYTF. DNA for the CDR3: TGCGCCAGCAGCGACCCTAGTTCCAGTGGCTACACCTTC.

The sample holds one count of this clone. The chain recombines TRBV18 with TRBJ1-6; a weak D match, TRBD1 (6 bases). The CDR3 runs 14 residues. Germline V CDR1 and CDR2: KGHSH, LQKENI. Deletions cut 2 bases from V and 12 bases from J, with 14 bases between. The CDR3 region has the DNA TGTGCCAGCTCACCAGACAGGCCCTCGGGACCCCTCCACTTT. It is translated as CASSPDRPSGPLHF.

The chain couples TRBV9 to TRBJ2-2, with 8 positions matching TRBD1. This CDR3 has 17 amino acids. With 1 base clipped from V and 6 bases from J, the junction kept 11 bases outside the gene matches. The germline CDR1 and CDR2 sequences are SGDLS and YYNGEE. CDR3 sequence: CASSVNPSQGASGELFF. DNA of the CDR3: TGTGCCAGCAGCGTAAACCCCTCGCAGGGGGCGTCCGGGGAGCTGTTTTTT.

The chain couples TRBV7-6 to TRBJ1-6, with TRBD1 identical over 10 bases. Looked up from germline, CDR1 is SGHVS and CDR2 is FNYEAQ. The V and J ends lost 0 bases and 7 bases, in that order; junction bases with no gene match: 0. There are 15 residues in the CDR3. CDR3 sequence: CASSLAGQGNSPLHF. The CDR3 DNA reads TGTGCCAGCAGCTTAGCGGGACAGGGGAATTCACCCCTCCACTTT. Complete variable domain (other parts from reference TRBV7-6 and TRBJ1-6): GAGVSQSPRYKVTKRGQDVALRCDPISGHVSLYWYRQALGQGPEFLTYFNYEAQQDKSGLPNDRFSAERPEGSISTLTIQRTEQRDSAMYRCASSLAGQGNSPLHFGNGTRLTVT.

In regard to this clone: Because it lacks the conserved phenylalanine or tryptophan at the end, this CDR3 is likely a read error. It is unclear where the CDR3 begins or ends on the DNA, so no DNA is shown, and the CDR3 is as TCRdb lists it. The chain recombines TRBV6-5 with TRBJ1-2. Germline assignment: CDR1 MNHEY and CDR2 SVGAGI. The CDR3 contains 12 residues when both ends are counted. The CDR3 loop is CASSYSNKEERC.

The chain joins TRBV27 to TRBJ1-2; 8 bases align to TRBD1. CDR1 is MNHEY, CDR2 SMNVEV, per germline (reference sequence). The V segment lost 3 bases and the J segment 3 bases; nucleotides outside the gene matches: 12. The CDR3 covers 17 residues. The CDR3 coding sequence is TGTGCCAGCAGTTTTGGTCCCAGGGGGCGTGGGGACTATGGCTACACCTTC. Translated, it gives CASSFGPRGRGDYGYTF.

The gene calls are TRBV19 and TRBJ1-1; maybe TRBD1 (6 bases). Germline assignment: CDR1 LNHDA and CDR2 SQIVND (reference sequence). V lost 8 bases, J lost 5 bases, and 21 bases lay in between. The CDR3 is made up of 15 amino acids. The CDR3, as DNA: TGTGCCAGTGGCAGGGTACAAGGGGGTGGGACTGAAGCTTTCTTT. Translating it yields CASGRVQGGGTEAFF. The full variable domain, completed using reference TRBV19 and TRBJ1-1, is DGGITQSPKYLFRKEGQNVTLSCEQNLNHDAMYWYRQDPGQGLRLIYYSQIVNDFQKGDIAEGYSVSREKKESFPLTVTSAQKNPTAFYLCASGRVQGGGTEAFFGQGTRLTVV.

The rearrangement joins TRBV6-6 to TRBJ1-6, with 8 nucleotides matching TRBD1. Unmatched junction bases numbered 9, after V lost 4 bases and J lost 7 bases. Germline lookup yields CDR1 MNHNY and CDR2 SVGAGI (reference sequence). This CDR3 contains 16 residues. The CDR3 region has the DNA TGTGCCAGCAGTTTGGCCGGACAGGGAGGAAATTCACCCCTCCACTTT. This translates into CASSLAGQGGNSPLHF.

The chain couples TRBV7-6 to TRBJ2-7, with D possibly TRBD1 on 7 matching bases. Trimming removed 5 bases from V and 5 bases from J, with 22 bases in between. Germline CDR1 reads SGHVS; CDR2 reads FNYEAQ. The CDR3 is 16 amino acids. As DNA, the CDR3 is TGTGCCAGCAGCCAAGGCCAGGGGGGTTTTAGTGACGAGCAGTACTTC. This encodes CASSQGQGGFSDEQYF.

The chain recombines TRBV19 with TRBJ2-5; 7 bases align to TRBD1. V shed 7 bases and J 4 bases; nucleotides not matched to a gene: 12. Germline assignment: CDR1 LNHDA and CDR2 SQIVND (reference sequence). The CDR3 sequence is 15 residues long. As DNA, the CDR3 is TGTGCCAGTAACAGTGGACTTCCAGGGGGAGAGACCCAGTACTTC. This codes for CASNSGLPGGETQYF.

V gene TRBV3-1 (or the pseudogene TRBV3-2) combines with J gene TRBJ2-7; 8 bases line up with TRBD2. The CDR3 covers 14 residues. Germline V gene data show CDR1 as LGHDT and CDR2 as YNNKEL (reference sequence). Trimming cost V 4 bases and J 2 bases; bases outside gene matches: 4. Here the CDR3 DNA reads TGTGCCAGCAGCCTAACGGGACTAGCCTACGAGCAGTACTTC. Its protein is CASSLTGLAYEQYF.

The rearrangement links TRBV3-1 (or the pseudogene TRBV3-2) to TRBJ2-5; 9 positions agree with TRBD1. Germline lookup yields CDR1 LGHDT and CDR2 YNNKEL (reference sequence). Trimming took 6 bases from V and 7 from J; bases not matched to a gene: 9. The CDR3 sequence is 14 residues long. The DNA for the CDR3 is TGTGCCAGCAGACGGACAGGGGTTAGATGGACCCAGTACTTC. This translates into CASRRTGVRWTQYF.

The V and J genes are TRBV19 and TRBJ1-2; TRBD1 is a possible D gene (5 bases). Germline CDR1 is LNHDA and CDR2 is SQIVND (reference sequence). V lost 8 bases, J lost 8 bases, and 15 bases lay in between. This CDR3 is built from 12 residues. CDR3 coding DNA: TGTGCCAGTGACGACAGAGGCCTCGGCTACACCTTC. Its translation is CASDDRGLGYTF. Variable domain in full (rest from reference TRBV19 and TRBJ1-2): DGGITQSPKYLFRKEGQNVTLSCEQNLNHDAMYWYRQDPGQGLRLIYYSQIVNDFQKGDIAEGYSVSREKKESFPLTVTSAQKNPTAFYLCASDDRGLGYTFGSGTRLTVV.

To note about this clone: The junction shows a germline mismatch at one end, possibly a read error. This rearrangement joins TRBV4-1 to TRBJ2-1; TRBD2 matches at 7 bases. The CDR3 has 14 amino acids. Per the germline V gene, CDR1 is MGHRA and CDR2 is YSYEKL. Here the CDR3 reads CASSQRLAYDEQFF. Here the CDR3 DNA reads TGCGCCAGCAGCCAAAGACTAGCCTACGATGAGCAGTTCTTC.

The chain is built from TRBV5-1 and TRBJ1-6, with TRBD1 matching over 12 bases. There are 20 residues in the CDR3. J was trimmed by 8 bases and V by 3 bases; bases with no gene match: 18. The germline CDR1 and CDR2 sequences are SGHRS and YFSETQ. In nucleotides, the CDR3 is TGCGCCAGCAGCTCGCGGGGTGGGACAGGGGGCCATTTAGCCGATTCACCCCTCCACTTT. Its protein is CASSSRGGTGGHLADSPLHF.

The J gene is TRBJ1-2, the V gene TRBV7-3, with unresolved D. With 4 bases removed from V and 11 bases from J, the gap between germline ends came to 20 bases. CDR3 length: 14 residues. The V gene's germline CDR1 is SGHTA and CDR2 FQGTGA. DNA of the CDR3: TGTGCCAGCAGCTCCCTAGAACAAGGAGGGAGTTACACCTTC. It codes for CASSSLEQGGSYTF.

This sequence joins TRBV2 and TRBJ1-1, with TRBD1 matching 7 bases. J gave up 4 bases and V 8 bases, and 10 bases lay outside the gene matches. CDR1 is SNHLY, CDR2 FYNNEI, per germline. This CDR3 comprises 14 residues. In DNA, the CDR3 is TGTGCCAGCTCCCTAAGACAGGGTGGCACTGAAGCTTTCTTT. This codes for CASSLRQGGTEAFF. The full variable domain, with the rest looked up from reference TRBV2 and TRBJ1-1, is EPEVTQTPSHQVTQMGQEVILRCVPISNHLYFYWYRQILGQKVEFLVSFYNNEISEKSEIFDDQFSVERPDGSNFTLKIRSTKLEDSAMYFCASSLRQGGTEAFFGQGTRLTVV.

The rearrangement uses TRBV10-3 and TRBJ1-5; D may be TRBD1 (5 bases). The germline V gene encodes CDR1 ENHRY and CDR2 SYGVKD. The CDR3 sequence is 14 residues long. V shed 10 bases and J shed 7 bases, with 20 bases lying between them. This CDR3 is CATSRGEGWQPQHF. The CDR3 nucleotides read TGTGCCACCTCCCGGGGGGAGGGCTGGCAGCCCCAGCATTTT.

The chain employs TRBV6-2 or TRBV6-3 and TRBJ2-4; D unresolved. Between the trimmed V and J ends, which lost 2 bases and 3 bases, there was a span of 11 bases. CDR3 length equals 15 residues. The V gene's germline CDR1 is MNHEY and CDR2 SVGEGT. The CDR3 region is CASSYPIVDKNIQYF. The DNA of the CDR3 is TGTGCCAGCAGTTACCCGATCGTAGACAAAAACATTCAGTACTTC.

The genes are TRBV14 and TRBJ1-2; TRBD1 agrees at 7 bases. Germline assignment: CDR1 SGHDN and CDR2 FVKESK. V was clipped by 4 bases and J by 4 bases; unmatched bases: 3. The CDR3 is 13 residues long. CDR3 DNA sequence: TGTGCCAGCAGCCTGGGACAGTCCTATGGCTACACCTTC. As protein: CASSLGQSYGYTF.

CDR3 in DNA: TGTGCCAGCAGCCCCACGCGACTAGACGAGCAGTACTTC. This codes for CASSPTRLDEQYF. This chain uses TRBV9 with TRBJ2-7; tentatively, D is TRBD2 (6 bases). The germline V and J ends were trimmed by 4 bases and 5 bases, with 13 bases remaining between them. Germline V gives CDR1 SGDLS, CDR2 YYNGEE. This CDR3 is built from 13 residues.

The V and J genes are TRBV19 and TRBJ1-4; no definite D call. The CDR3 spans 14 residues. Per germline, CDR1 LNHDA and CDR2 SQIVND (reference sequence). V was pared by 0 bases and J by 11 bases, with 13 bases between. Here the CDR3 DNA reads TGTGCCAGTAGTATAGAGGTCAAGCAAGCGAAACTGTTTTTT. Translated: CASSIEVKQAKLFF.

This chain joins TRBV29-1 and TRBJ1-1, with D hard to call. The CDR3 loop spans 13 amino acids. From germline, CDR1 is SQVTM and CDR2 ANQGSEA. V lost 4 bases to trimming and J lost 1 base, with 10 bases between them. CDR3 sequence reads: CSVVPLKNTEAFF. The CDR3 nucleotides read TGCAGCGTTGTCCCCCTAAAGAACACTGAAGCTTTCTTT.